A selection of T cell receptor beta chains follows, all from one sample in a study of blood T cell repertoires in COVID-19. Profiling relied on immunoSEQ multiplex PCR, and the TCRdb table lists in-frame clones only, not all of them. Here the sample spans some 100,000 clones, roughly 88% being singletons. Sequences were obtained from peripheral blood. The receptors were sampled from a woman older than 75 with active or convalescent COVID-19. Each CDR3 is given with its conserved first and last residue. D genes are given only for firm matches. Part of the rows lack a size; the others show once, few, many or a class for expanded clones.

d_call: NA
clone_size: NA
j_call: TRBJ1-1
v_call: TRBV19
cdr3_nt: TGTGCCAGTAGTATAGTGCAGGGGTACACTGAAGCTTTCTTT
cdr3_aa: CASSIVQGYTEAFF

d_call: TRBD1
clone_size: NA
j_call: TRBJ1-2
v_call: TRBV6-1
cdr3_nt: TGTGCCAGCAGTTGGGGGACAGGGAATAACTATGGCTACACCTTC
cdr3_aa: CASSWGTGNNYGYTF

d_call: NA
clone_size: NA
j_call: TRBJ2-3
v_call: TRBV18
cdr3_nt: TGTGCCAGCTCACCTGAGGATACGCAGTATTTT
cdr3_aa: CASSPEDTQYF

d_call: TRBD2
clone_size: NA
j_call: TRBJ2-5
v_call: TRBV27
cdr3_nt: TGTGCCAGCAGTTTCAAGGCGGGAGTTTTTGAGACCCAGTACTTC
cdr3_aa: CASSFKAGVFETQYF

d_call: NA
clone_size: few
j_call: TRBJ2-3
v_call: TRBV5-1
cdr3_nt: TGCGCCAGCAGTAGTGGACAGCGCACAGATACGCAGTATTTT
cdr3_aa: CASSSGQRTDTQYF

d_call: NA
clone_size: NA
j_call: TRBJ1-3
v_call: TRBV28
cdr3_nt: TGTGCCAGCAGCACCGGGACATCAAGAGGGGCTGGAAACACCATATATTTT
cdr3_aa: CASSTGTSRGAGNTIYF

d_call: TRBD2
clone_size: NA
j_call: TRBJ2-1
v_call: TRBV11-2
cdr3_nt: TGTGCCAGCAGTCCTCTAGCGGGAGGGTACAATGAGCAGTTCTTC
cdr3_aa: CASSPLAGGYNEQFF

d_call: TRBD1
clone_size: NA
j_call: TRBJ2-5
v_call: TRBV28
cdr3_nt: TGTGCCAGTCGCGGGTCACAGGGGCTCAGGGAGACCCAGTACTTC
cdr3_aa: CASRGSQGLRETQYF

d_call: TRBD2
clone_size: NA
j_call: TRBJ2-1
v_call: TRBV11-3
cdr3_nt: TGTGCCAGCAGCTTTCAGAAAAGCGGGAGCTCCTACAATGAGCAGTTCTTC
cdr3_aa: CASSFQKSGSSYNEQFF

d_call: TRBD2
clone_size: NA
j_call: TRBJ2-4
v_call: TRBV2
cdr3_nt: TGTGCCAGCAGCGCCACTGAAGCGGGAGGCCGAGGAAACATTCAGTACTTC
cdr3_aa: CASSATEAGGRGNIQYF

d_call: NA
clone_size: NA
j_call: TRBJ1-2
v_call: TRBV21-1
cdr3_nt: TGTGCCAGCAGCAAAGCGTCAGGGCAAGGCTACACCTTC
cdr3_aa: CASSKASGQGYTF

d_call: TRBD2
clone_size: NA
j_call: TRBJ2-2
v_call: TRBV7-3
cdr3_nt: TGTGCCAGCAGGCCATTACTAGCGGGAACCGCCGGGGAGCTGTTTTTT
cdr3_aa: CASRPLLAGTAGELFF

d_call: NA
clone_size: NA
j_call: TRBJ2-3
v_call: TRBV6-2/TRBV6-3
cdr3_nt: TGTGCCAGCAGTTACTCGATCGTCGGGACAGATACGCAGTATTTT
cdr3_aa: CASSYSIVGTDTQYF

d_call: NA
clone_size: NA
j_call: TRBJ2-7
v_call: TRBV4-1
cdr3_nt: TGCGCCAGCAGCCAGGACAGCTCCTACGAGCAGTACTTC
cdr3_aa: CASSQDSSYEQYF

d_call: TRBD2
clone_size: once
j_call: TRBJ2-7
v_call: TRBV3-1/TRBV3-2
cdr3_nt: TGTGCCAGCAGCCAACCCGGCCATAGTGTAGCGGGAGGCTTCCTGCGGATTTACTTC
cdr3_aa: CASSQPGHSVAGGFLRIYF

d_call: TRBD2
clone_size: once
j_call: TRBJ2-7
v_call: TRBV4-2
cdr3_nt: TGTGCCAGCAGCCAAAATCTTCTAGCGGGAGGCCGCGAGCAGTACTTC
cdr3_aa: CASSQNLLAGGREQYF

d_call: NA
clone_size: NA
j_call: TRBJ2-3
v_call: TRBV7-9
cdr3_nt: TGTGCCAGCAGTGAGAGAGATACGCAGTATTTT
cdr3_aa: CASSERDTQYF

d_call: NA
clone_size: NA
j_call: TRBJ1-5
v_call: TRBV28
cdr3_nt: TGTGCCAGCAGTTTACAAGGGGTAGGGGGACATCAGCCCCAGCATTTT
cdr3_aa: CASSLQGVGGHQPQHF

d_call: NA
clone_size: NA
j_call: TRBJ1-5
v_call: TRBV24-1
cdr3_nt: TGTGCCACCAGTGATTCCAGACGGGGTCAGCCCCAGCATTTT
cdr3_aa: CATSDSRRGQPQHF

d_call: TRBD1
clone_size: NA
j_call: TRBJ2-1
v_call: TRBV14
cdr3_nt: TGTGCCAGCAGCCCCCCGGGACAGGGGCCCCACAATGAGCAGTTCTTC
cdr3_aa: CASSPPGQGPHNEQFF

d_call: NA
clone_size: once
j_call: TRBJ2-1
v_call: TRBV28
cdr3_nt: TGTGCCAGCAGTTTATCGGGGGGCTTTGAGCAGTTCTTC
cdr3_aa: CASSLSGGFEQFF

d_call: TRBD1
clone_size: few
j_call: TRBJ1-5
v_call: TRBV3-1/TRBV3-2
cdr3_nt: TGTGCCAGCAGCCGCACAGGGGGCGCCGGCAATCAGCCCCAGCATTTT
cdr3_aa: CASSRTGGAGNQPQHF

d_call: TRBD2
clone_size: NA
j_call: TRBJ2-1
v_call: TRBV7-9
cdr3_nt: TGTGCCAGCAGCTTAGGGACTAGCGGTTCCTACAATGAGCAGTTCTTC
cdr3_aa: CASSLGTSGSYNEQFF

d_call: TRBD2
clone_size: NA
j_call: TRBJ2-3
v_call: TRBV4-1
cdr3_nt: TGCGCCAGCAGCCAAGGAGCTATAAGCGGGAGGGCTAGCACAGATACGCAGTATTTT
cdr3_aa: CASSQGAISGRASTDTQYF

d_call: TRBD2
clone_size: NA
j_call: TRBJ2-1
v_call: TRBV19
cdr3_nt: TGTGCCAGTAGTATCGCGGGAGGTCTCTACAATGAGCAGTTCTTC
cdr3_aa: CASSIAGGLYNEQFF

d_call: NA
clone_size: NA
j_call: TRBJ1-4
v_call: TRBV27
cdr3_nt: TGTGCCAGCAGTTTATTACCCCGTACTACCCCCGGGAGTGAAAAACTGTTTTTT
cdr3_aa: CASSLLPRTTPGSEKLFF

d_call: TRBD1
clone_size: NA
j_call: TRBJ2-7
v_call: TRBV7-2
cdr3_nt: TGTGCCAGCAGCTCCGTCGGGACAGTTTACGAGCAGTACTTC
cdr3_aa: CASSSVGTVYEQYF

d_call: NA
clone_size: NA
j_call: TRBJ2-7
v_call: TRBV2
cdr3_nt: TGTGCCAGCAATCCAGGACTTTTAACCTACGAGCAGTACTTC
cdr3_aa: CASNPGLLTYEQYF

d_call: TRBD2
clone_size: NA
j_call: TRBJ2-1
v_call: TRBV19
cdr3_nt: TGTGCCAGTAGTATAGCACTAGCGGGCAATGAGCAGTTCTTC
cdr3_aa: CASSIALAGNEQFF

d_call: NA
clone_size: NA
j_call: TRBJ2-3
v_call: TRBV19
cdr3_nt: TGTGCCAGTAGTAGGCAGCGACCTAGCACAGATACGCAGTATTTT
cdr3_aa: CASSRQRPSTDTQYF

d_call: NA
clone_size: NA
j_call: TRBJ2-1
v_call: TRBV7-9
cdr3_nt: TGTGCCAGCAGCTTAGGCTATGGCAATGAGCAGTTCTTC
cdr3_aa: CASSLGYGNEQFF

d_call: NA
clone_size: NA
j_call: TRBJ1-2
v_call: TRBV3-1/TRBV3-2
cdr3_nt: TGTGCCAGCAATTCGGAAAACAGGGAAACCGGCTACACCTTC
cdr3_aa: CASNSENRETGYTF

d_call: NA
clone_size: NA
j_call: TRBJ1-5
v_call: TRBV6-5
cdr3_nt: TGTGCCAGCAGGGGCGTCTATAGCAATCAGCCCCAGCATTTT
cdr3_aa: CASRGVYSNQPQHF

d_call: TRBD2
clone_size: NA
j_call: TRBJ2-7
v_call: TRBV7-9
cdr3_nt: TGTGCCAGCAGCTATAGCGGGAGTGGGTACGAGCAGTACTTC
cdr3_aa: CASSYSGSGYEQYF

d_call: NA
clone_size: NA
j_call: TRBJ1-2
v_call: TRBV4-1
cdr3_nt: TGCGCCACCAACTCTGGGCTTGGCTACACCTTC
cdr3_aa: CATNSGLGYTF

d_call: TRBD1
clone_size: NA
j_call: TRBJ1-3
v_call: TRBV4-1
cdr3_nt: TGCGCCAGCAGCCTTGGGGACAGGGGGCTCGGAAACACCATATATTTT
cdr3_aa: CASSLGDRGLGNTIYF

d_call: TRBD2
clone_size: NA
j_call: TRBJ2-1
v_call: TRBV7-2
cdr3_nt: TGTGCCAGCAGCTTGGGACTAGCGGGAGGGCGGGAGCAGTTCTTC
cdr3_aa: CASSLGLAGGREQFF

d_call: NA
clone_size: NA
j_call: TRBJ1-2
v_call: TRBV6-1
cdr3_nt: TGTGCCAGCAGTGAGCAGGGGAACTATGGCTACACCTTC
cdr3_aa: CASSEQGNYGYTF

d_call: TRBD1
clone_size: NA
j_call: TRBJ2-1
v_call: TRBV28
cdr3_nt: TGTGCCAGCAGTTTTGGGCGGACAGGGGACTACAATGAGCAGTTCTTC
cdr3_aa: CASSFGRTGDYNEQFF

d_call: TRBD1
clone_size: NA
j_call: TRBJ1-5
v_call: TRBV19
cdr3_nt: TGTGCCAGTAGTATAGGGACAGGGGTCGGGTATCAGCCCCAGCATTTT
cdr3_aa: CASSIGTGVGYQPQHF

d_call: NA
clone_size: NA
j_call: TRBJ2-7
v_call: TRBV21-1
cdr3_nt: TGTGCCAGCAGCTGGAGCTCCCCGGCCCCGGCGGGCGGGAGGGTTGTGAGCGAGCAGTACTTC
cdr3_aa: CASSWSSPAPAGGRVVSEQYF

d_call: TRBD1
clone_size: NA
j_call: TRBJ1-1
v_call: TRBV3-1/TRBV3-2
cdr3_nt: TGTGCCAGCAGCCAATGGGACAGGGTGGGCACTGAAGCTTTCTTT
cdr3_aa: CASSQWDRVGTEAFF

d_call: NA
clone_size: NA
j_call: TRBJ1-2
v_call: TRBV7-3
cdr3_nt: TGTGCCAGCAGCTTAACGTCAGGTTTAAACTATGGCTACACCTTC
cdr3_aa: CASSLTSGLNYGYTF

d_call: TRBD2
clone_size: NA
j_call: TRBJ2-3
v_call: TRBV28
cdr3_nt: TGTGCCAGCATCCCCCCGGGACTACAGTTCACAGATACGCAGTATTTT
cdr3_aa: CASIPPGLQFTDTQYF

d_call: NA
clone_size: NA
j_call: TRBJ1-2
v_call: TRBV28
cdr3_nt: TGTGCCAGCTCGACTCAAACGGGTGGCTACACCTTC
cdr3_aa: CASSTQTGGYTF